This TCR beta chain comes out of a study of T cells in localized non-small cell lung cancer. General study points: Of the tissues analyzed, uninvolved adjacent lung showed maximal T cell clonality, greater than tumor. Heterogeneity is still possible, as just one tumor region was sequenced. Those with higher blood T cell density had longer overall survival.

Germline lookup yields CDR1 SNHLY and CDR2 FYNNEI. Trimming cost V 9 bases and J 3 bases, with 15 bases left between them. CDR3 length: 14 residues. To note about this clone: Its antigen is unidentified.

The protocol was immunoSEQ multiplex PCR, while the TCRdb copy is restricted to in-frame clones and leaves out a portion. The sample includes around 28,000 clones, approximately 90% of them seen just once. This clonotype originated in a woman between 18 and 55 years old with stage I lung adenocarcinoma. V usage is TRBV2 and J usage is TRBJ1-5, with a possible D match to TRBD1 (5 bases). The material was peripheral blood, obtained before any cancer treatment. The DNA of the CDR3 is TGTGCCAGTCGCGGTAGACAGTACAATCAGCCCCAGCATTTT. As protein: CASRGRQYNQPQHF.